These 2 T cell receptor beta chains came from one sample sequenced in a study of blood T cells in healthy people across ages. Through a sample-barcoded 5' primer and a J-beta primer mix, a second PCR was run for roughly 7 to 12 cycles. TCRdb reanalysed the 5' RACE reads using MiXCR and keeps one entry per CDR3 protein. Of about 1.6 million distinct CDR3 sequences listed, about 31% are singletons. The sample comprised blood. These receptors were obtained from a woman in her twenties or thirties in good health.

The table lists this clonotype with a few counts. The chain couples TRBV7-8 to TRBJ1-1, with 7 bases identical to TRBD1. The CDR3 consists of 13 residues. The germline V gene encodes CDR1 SGHVS and CDR2 FQNEAQ. With 5 bases clipped from V and 10 bases from J, the junction kept 10 bases outside the gene matches. The CDR3 region is CASSAREGAGAFF. The CDR3 bases are TGTGCCAGCAGCGCGAGAGAGGGGGCTGGAGCTTTCTTT.

This clonotype has more than one count but fewer than ten. The V call is TRBV21-1, the J call TRBJ2-5; TRBD1, as called in the table, went unchecked against the DNA. TRBV21-1 is a pseudogene. The CDR3 consists of 11 residues. CDR3 region: CARDRKETQYF. CDR3 bases: TGTGCCAGGGACAGAAAAGAGACCCAGTACTTC.